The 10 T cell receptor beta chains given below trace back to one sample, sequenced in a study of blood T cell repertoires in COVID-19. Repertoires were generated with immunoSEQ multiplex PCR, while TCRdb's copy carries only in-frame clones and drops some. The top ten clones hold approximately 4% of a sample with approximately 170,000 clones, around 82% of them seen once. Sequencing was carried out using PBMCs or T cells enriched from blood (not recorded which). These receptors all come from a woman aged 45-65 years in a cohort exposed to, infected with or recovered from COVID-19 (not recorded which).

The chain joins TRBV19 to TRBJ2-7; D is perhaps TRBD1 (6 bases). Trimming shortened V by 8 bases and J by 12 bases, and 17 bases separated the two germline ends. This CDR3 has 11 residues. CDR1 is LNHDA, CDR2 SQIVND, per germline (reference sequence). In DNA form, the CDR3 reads TGTGCCAGTGGCCAACAGGGAGATATGTACTTC. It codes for CASGQQGDMYF.

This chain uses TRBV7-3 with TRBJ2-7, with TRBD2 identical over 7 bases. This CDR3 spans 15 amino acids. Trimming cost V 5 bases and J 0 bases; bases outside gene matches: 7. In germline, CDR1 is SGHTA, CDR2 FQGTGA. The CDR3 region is CASSQWGGSSYEQYF. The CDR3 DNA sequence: TGTGCCAGCAGCCAATGGGGCGGGAGCTCCTACGAGCAGTACTTC.

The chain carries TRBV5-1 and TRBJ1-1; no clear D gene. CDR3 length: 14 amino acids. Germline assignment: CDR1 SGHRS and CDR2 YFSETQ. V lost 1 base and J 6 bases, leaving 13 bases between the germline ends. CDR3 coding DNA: TGCGCCAGCAGCTTGTCTCTAGGCCCACCTGAAGCTTTCTTT. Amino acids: CASSLSLGPPEAFF.

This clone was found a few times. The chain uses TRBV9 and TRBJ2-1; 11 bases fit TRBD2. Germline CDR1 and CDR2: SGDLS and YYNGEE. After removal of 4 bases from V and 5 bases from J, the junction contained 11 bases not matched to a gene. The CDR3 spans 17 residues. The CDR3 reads CASSLHELAGENNEQFF. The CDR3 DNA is TGTGCCAGCAGCTTACACGAACTAGCGGGAGAGAACAATGAGCAGTTCTTC.

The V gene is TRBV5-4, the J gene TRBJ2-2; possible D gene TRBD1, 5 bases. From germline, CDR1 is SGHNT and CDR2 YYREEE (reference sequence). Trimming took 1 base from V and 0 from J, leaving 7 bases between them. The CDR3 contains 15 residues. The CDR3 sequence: CASSLSRANTGELFF. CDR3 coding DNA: TGTGCCAGCAGCTTGTCCAGGGCGAACACCGGGGAGCTGTTTTTT.

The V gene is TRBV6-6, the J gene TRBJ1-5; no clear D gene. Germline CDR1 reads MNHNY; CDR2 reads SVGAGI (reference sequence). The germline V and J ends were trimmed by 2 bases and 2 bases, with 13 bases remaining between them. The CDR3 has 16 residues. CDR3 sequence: CASSYVLPGGNQPQHF. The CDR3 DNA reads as TGTGCCAGCAGTTACGTCCTCCCCGGAGGCAATCAGCCCCAGCATTTT.

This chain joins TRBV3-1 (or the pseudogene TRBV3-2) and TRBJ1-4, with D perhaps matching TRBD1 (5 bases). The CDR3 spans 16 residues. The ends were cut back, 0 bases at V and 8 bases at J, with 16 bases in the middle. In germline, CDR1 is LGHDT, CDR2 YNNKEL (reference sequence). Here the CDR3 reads CASSQDSGERREKLFF. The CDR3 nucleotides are TGTGCCAGCAGCCAAGATTCGGGGGAGCGTAGAGAAAAACTGTTTTTT.

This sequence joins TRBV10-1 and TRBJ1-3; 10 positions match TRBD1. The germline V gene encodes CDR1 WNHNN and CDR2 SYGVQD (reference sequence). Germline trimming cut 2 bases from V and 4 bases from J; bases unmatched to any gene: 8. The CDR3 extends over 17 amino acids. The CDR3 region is CASSEPSDRGRGNTIYF. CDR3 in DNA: TGCGCCAGCAGTGAGCCCTCAGACAGGGGGCGAGGAAACACCATATATTTT.

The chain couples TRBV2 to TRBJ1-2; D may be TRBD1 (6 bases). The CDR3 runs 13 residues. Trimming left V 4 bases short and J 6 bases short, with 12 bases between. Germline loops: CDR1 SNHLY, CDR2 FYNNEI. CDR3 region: CASSGQGRNGYTF. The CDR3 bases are TGTGCCAGCAGTGGTCAGGGGAGAAATGGCTACACCTTC.

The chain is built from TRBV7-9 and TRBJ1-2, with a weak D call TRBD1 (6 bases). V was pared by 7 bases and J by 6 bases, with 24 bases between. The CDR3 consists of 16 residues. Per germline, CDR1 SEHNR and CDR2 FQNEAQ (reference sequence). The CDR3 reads CASTTIDTGSQDGYTF. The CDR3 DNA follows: TGTGCCAGCACCACCATCGATACAGGGAGTCAGGATGGCTACACCTTC.